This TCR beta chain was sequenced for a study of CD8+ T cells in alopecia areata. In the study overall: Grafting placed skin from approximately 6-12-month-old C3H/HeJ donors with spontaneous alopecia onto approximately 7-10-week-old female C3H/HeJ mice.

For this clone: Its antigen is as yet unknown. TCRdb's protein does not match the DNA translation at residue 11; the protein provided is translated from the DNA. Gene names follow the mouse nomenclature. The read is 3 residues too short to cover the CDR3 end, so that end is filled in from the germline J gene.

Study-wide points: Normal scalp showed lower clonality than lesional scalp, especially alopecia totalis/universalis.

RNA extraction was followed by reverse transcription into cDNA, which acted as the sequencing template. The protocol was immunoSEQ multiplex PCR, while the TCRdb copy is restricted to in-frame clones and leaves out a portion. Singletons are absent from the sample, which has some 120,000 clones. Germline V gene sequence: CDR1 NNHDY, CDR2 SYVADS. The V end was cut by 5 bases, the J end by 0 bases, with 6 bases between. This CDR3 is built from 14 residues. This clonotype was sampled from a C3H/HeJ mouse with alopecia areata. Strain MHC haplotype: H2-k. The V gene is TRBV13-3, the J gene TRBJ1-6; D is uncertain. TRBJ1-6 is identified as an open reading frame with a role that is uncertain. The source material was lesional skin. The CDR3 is CASRRSSYNSPLYF. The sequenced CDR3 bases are TGTGCCAGCAGACGCAGTTCCTATAATTCGCCC.